The sequence of this T cell receptor beta chain was determined in a study of spatial heterogeneity in lung cancer. Time point indicated: sample taken at primary tumor resection. Frozen PBMC, nontumor lung or tumor provided whole RNA, which was sequenced unsorted. CDR1 SGHKS and CDR2 YYEKEE come from the germline V gene (reference sequence). The CDR3 extends over 13 amino acids. V was trimmed by 1 base and J by 8 bases, leaving 12 bases between them. At least ten counts were recorded for this clonotype. TCRdb ran MiXCR on the 5' RACE reads and lists one entry per CDR3 protein. The profile shows approximately 47,000 distinct CDR3 sequences, approximately 7.6% of them singletons.

This sequence joins TRBV5-5 and TRBJ1-1, with unresolved D. The TCR originated in a female donor with early-stage non-small cell lung cancer. This material consisted of PBMCs, taken at surgery. The CDR3 reads CASSLSARQEAFF. The DNA of the CDR3 is TGTGCCAGCAGCTTGTCCGCTCGGCAAGAAGCTTTCTTT.